This record looks at one T cell receptor beta chain sequence and its context. Its antigen is not known. Germline V CDR1 and CDR2: MNHEY, SMNVEV (reference sequence). Unmatched junction bases numbered 7, after V lost 5 bases and J lost 2 bases. The CDR3 is made up of 15 amino acids. The data originate from a study of a mutant IDH1 vaccine in newly diagnosed glioma. Findings and limits, study-wide: It was over 85% of patients that developed vaccine-induced immune responses.

TCRdb's table, derived via immunoSEQ multiplex PCR, lists solely in-frame clones and lacks some. Among about 84,000 clones listed, 75% to 85% were seen once. Time point reported: week 47, end of study. It was 300 ug of mutant IDH1 20-mer peptide that made up each vaccine dose, given with topical imiquimod. The chain has TRBV27 and TRBJ2-7, with 9 positions matching TRBD1. The clonotype was recovered from a man in his forties with glioma. The starting material was PBMCs, obtained from a glioma patient whose treatment included an IDH1 peptide vaccine. The CDR3 DNA follows: TGTGCCAGCAGTCCTCGGACAGGGGCCCCCTACGAGCAGTACTTC. Protein product: CASSPRTGAPYEQYF.